This TCR beta chain was captured in a study of shared clonotypes between healthy human individuals. Study in general: Each donor's CD8 memory used one plate, CD8 naive two, each CD4 subset three.

Repertoires were generated with immunoSEQ multiplex PCR, while TCRdb's copy carries only in-frame clones and drops some. The table has 2,100,000 or so clones, 90% to 96% seen once. The V end lost 2 bases, the J end lost 2 bases, and 7 bases lay between the germline ends. CDR3 length: 14 residues. Germline V lookup: CDR1 SEHNR, CDR2 FQNEAQ (reference sequence). The sequencing input was naive CD4+ T cells sorted from blood. Subset meaning: CD45RA+ positively selected. The J gene is TRBJ2-4, the V gene TRBV7-9, with no clear D. The TCR sequence derives from a man aged 18 to 29 in good health. The CDR3 DNA follows: TGTGCCAGCAGCTTATCTGTAACCAAAAACATTCAGTACTTC. Its protein is CASSLSVTKNIQYF.